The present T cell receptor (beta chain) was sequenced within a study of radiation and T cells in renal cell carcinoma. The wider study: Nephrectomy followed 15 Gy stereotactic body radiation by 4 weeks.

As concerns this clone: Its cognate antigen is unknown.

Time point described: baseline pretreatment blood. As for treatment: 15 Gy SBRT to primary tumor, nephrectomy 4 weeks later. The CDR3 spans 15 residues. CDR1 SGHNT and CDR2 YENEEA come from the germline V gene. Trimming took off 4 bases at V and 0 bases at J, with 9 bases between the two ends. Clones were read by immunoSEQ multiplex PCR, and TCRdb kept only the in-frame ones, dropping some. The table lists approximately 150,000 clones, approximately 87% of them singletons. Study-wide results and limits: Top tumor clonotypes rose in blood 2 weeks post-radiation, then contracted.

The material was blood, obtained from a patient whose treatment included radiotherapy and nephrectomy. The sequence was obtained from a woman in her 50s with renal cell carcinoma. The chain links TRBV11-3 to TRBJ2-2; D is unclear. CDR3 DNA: TGTGCCAGCAGCTCCCGGACGGCGAACACCGGGGAGCTGTTTTTT. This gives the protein CASSSRTANTGELFF. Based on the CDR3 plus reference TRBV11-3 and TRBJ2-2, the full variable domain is EAGVVQSPRYKIIEKKQPVAFWCNPISGHNTLYWYLQNLGQGPELLIRYENEEAVDDSQLPKDRFSAERLKGVDSTLKIQPAELGDSAVYLCASSSRTANTGELFFGEGSRLTVL.